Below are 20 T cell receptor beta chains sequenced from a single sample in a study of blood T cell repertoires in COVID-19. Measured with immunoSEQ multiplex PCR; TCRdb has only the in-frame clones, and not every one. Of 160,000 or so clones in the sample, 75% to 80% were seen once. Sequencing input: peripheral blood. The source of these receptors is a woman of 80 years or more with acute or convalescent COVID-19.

The CDR3 reads CASSSPGLAGSNEQFF. DNA for the CDR3: TGCGCCAGCAGTTCCCCGGGACTAGCGGGATCCAATGAGCAGTTCTTC. The V and J genes are TRBV5-1 and TRBJ2-1, with 13 bases matching TRBD2. J lost 6 bases, V lost 5 bases, and 8 bases had no gene match. Germline V gene data show CDR1 as SGHRS and CDR2 as YFSETQ. This CDR3 contains 16 residues.

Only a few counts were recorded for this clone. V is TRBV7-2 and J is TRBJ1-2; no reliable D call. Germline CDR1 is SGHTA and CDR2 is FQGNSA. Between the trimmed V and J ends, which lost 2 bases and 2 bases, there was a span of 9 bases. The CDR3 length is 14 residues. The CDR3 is CASSLRYSNYGYTF. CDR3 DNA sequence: TGTGCCAGCAGCTTAAGATACAGCAACTATGGCTACACCTTC.

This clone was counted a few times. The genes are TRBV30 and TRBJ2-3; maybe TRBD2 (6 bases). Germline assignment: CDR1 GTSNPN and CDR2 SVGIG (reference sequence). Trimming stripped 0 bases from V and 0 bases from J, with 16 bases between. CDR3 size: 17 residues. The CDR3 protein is CAWSVRAGMVSTDTQYF. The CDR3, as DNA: TGTGCCTGGAGTGTACGGGCGGGGATGGTAAGCACAGATACGCAGTATTTT.

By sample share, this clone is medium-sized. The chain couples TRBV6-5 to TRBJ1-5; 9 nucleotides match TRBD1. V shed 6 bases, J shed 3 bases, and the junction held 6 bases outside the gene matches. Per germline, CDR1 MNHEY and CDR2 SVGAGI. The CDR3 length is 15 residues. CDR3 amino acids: CASSPGTGNNQPQHF. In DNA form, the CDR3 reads TGTGCCAGCAGCCCCGGGACAGGGAACAATCAGCCCCAGCATTTT.

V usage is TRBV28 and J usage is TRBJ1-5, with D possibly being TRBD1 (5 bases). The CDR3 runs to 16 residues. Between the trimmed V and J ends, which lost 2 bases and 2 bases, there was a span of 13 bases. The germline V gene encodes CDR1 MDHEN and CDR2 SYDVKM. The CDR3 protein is CASSLIRGNGNQPQHF. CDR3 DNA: TGTGCCAGCAGTTTAATTCGGGGGAACGGCAATCAGCCCCAGCATTTT. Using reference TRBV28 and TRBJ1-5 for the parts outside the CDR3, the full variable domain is DVKVTQSSRYLVKRTGEKVFLECVQDMDHENMFWYRQDPGLGLRLIYFSYDVKMKEKGDIPEGYSVSREKKERFSLILESASTNQTSMYLCASSLIRGNGNQPQHFGDGTRLSIL.

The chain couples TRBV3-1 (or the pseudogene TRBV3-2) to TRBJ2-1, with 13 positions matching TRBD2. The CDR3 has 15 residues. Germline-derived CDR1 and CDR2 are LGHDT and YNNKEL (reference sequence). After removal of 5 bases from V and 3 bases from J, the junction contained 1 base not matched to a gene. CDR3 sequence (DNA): TGTGCCAGCAGCGGGACTAGCGGGGTCTACAATGAGCAGTTCTTC. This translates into CASSGTSGVYNEQFF.

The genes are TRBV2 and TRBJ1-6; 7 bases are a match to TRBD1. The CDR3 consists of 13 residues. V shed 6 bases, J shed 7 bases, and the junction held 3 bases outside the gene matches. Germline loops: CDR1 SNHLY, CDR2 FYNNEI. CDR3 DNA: TGTGCCAGCAGGCGGGACAGAAATTCACCCCTCCACTTT. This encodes CASRRDRNSPLHF. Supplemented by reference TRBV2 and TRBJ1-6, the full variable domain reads EPEVTQTPSHQVTQMGQEVILRCVPISNHLYFYWYRQILGQKVEFLVSFYNNEISEKSEIFDDQFSVERPDGSNFTLKIRSTKLEDSAMYFCASRRDRNSPLHFGNGTRLTVT.

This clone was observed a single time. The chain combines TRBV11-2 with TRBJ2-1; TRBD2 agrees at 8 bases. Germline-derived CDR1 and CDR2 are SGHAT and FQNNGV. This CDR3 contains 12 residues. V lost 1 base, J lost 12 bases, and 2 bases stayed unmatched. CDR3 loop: CASSLAGGVQFF. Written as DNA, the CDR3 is TGTGCCAGCAGCTTAGCGGGGGGGGTGCAGTTCTTC.

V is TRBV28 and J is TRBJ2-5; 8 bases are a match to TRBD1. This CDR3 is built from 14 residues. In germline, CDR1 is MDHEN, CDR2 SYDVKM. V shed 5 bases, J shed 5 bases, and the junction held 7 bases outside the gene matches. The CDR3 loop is CASSPGGPRETQYF. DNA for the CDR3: TGTGCCAGCAGTCCAGGGGGCCCCAGGGAGACCCAGTACTTC.

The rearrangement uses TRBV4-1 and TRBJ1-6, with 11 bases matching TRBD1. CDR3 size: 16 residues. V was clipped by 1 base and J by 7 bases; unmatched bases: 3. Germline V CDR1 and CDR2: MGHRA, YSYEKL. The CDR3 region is CASSQGGQGENSPLHF. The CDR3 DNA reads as TGCGCCAGCAGCCAAGGGGGACAGGGGGAAAATTCACCCCTCCACTTT.

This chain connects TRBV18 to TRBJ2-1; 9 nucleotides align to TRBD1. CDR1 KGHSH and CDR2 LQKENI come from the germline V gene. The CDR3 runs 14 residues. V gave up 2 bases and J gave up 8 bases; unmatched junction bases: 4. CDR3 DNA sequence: TGTGCCAGCTCACCATACACAGGGGGCGATGAGCAGTTCTTC. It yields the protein CASSPYTGGDEQFF. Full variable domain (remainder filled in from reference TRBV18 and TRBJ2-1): NAGVMQNPRHLVRRRGQEARLRCSPMKGHSHVYWYRQLPEEGLKFMVYLQKENIIDESGMPKERFSAEFPKEGPSILRIQQVVRGDSAAYFCASSPYTGGDEQFFGPGTRLTVL.

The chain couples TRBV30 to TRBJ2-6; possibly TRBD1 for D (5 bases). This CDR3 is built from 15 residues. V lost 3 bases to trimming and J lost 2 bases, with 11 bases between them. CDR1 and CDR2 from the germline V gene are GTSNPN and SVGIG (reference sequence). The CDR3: CAWSVGVTGANVLTF. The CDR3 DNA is TGTGCCTGGAGCGTAGGGGTTACTGGGGCCAACGTCCTGACTTTC.

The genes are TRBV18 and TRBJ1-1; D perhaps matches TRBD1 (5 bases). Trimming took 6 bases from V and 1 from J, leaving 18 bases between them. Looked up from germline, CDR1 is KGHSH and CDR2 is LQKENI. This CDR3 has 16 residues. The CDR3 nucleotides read TGTGCCAGCTCTCAGACAGTCCTCGGGAGGAACACTGAAGCTTTCTTT. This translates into CASSQTVLGRNTEAFF.

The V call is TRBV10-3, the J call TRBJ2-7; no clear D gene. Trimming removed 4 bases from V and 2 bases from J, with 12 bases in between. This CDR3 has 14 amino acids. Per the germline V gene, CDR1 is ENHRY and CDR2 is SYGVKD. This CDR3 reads CAISVLSNTYEQYF. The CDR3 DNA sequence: TGTGCCATCAGTGTCCTTTCTAATACCTACGAGCAGTACTTC.

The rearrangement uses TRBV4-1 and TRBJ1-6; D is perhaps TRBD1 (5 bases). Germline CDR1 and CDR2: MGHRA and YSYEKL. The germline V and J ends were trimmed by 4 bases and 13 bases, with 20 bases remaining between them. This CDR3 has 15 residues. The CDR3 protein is CASSPLQVGAPPLHF. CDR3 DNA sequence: TGCGCCAGCAGCCCCCTGCAGGTTGGGGCTCCCCCCCTCCACTTT.

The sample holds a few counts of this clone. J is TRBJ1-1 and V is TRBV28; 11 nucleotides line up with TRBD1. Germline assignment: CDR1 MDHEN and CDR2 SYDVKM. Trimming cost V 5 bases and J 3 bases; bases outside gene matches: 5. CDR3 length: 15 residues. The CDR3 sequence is CASSPPGQGDTEAFF. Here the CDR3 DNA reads TGTGCCAGCAGTCCACCGGGACAGGGGGACACTGAAGCTTTCTTT.

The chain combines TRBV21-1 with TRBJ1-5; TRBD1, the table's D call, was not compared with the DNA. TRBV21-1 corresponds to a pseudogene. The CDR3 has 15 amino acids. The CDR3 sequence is CASSKGCRANQPQHF. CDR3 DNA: TGTGCCAGCAGCAAAGGGTGCAGGGCGAATCAGCCCCAGCATTTT.

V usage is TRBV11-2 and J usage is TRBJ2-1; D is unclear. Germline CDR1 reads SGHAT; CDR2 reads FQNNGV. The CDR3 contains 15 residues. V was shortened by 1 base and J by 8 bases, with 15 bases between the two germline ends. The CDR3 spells CASSLGPPQLDEQFF. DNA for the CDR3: TGTGCCAGCAGCTTAGGCCCCCCTCAGTTGGATGAGCAGTTCTTC.

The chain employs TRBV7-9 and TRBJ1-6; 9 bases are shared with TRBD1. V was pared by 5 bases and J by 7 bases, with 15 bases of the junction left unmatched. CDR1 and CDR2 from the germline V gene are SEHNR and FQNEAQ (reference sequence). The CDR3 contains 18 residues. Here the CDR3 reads CASSTGQGSLSPNSPLHF. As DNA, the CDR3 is TGTGCCAGCAGCACCGGACAGGGGTCCCTTTCCCCCAATTCACCCCTCCACTTT.

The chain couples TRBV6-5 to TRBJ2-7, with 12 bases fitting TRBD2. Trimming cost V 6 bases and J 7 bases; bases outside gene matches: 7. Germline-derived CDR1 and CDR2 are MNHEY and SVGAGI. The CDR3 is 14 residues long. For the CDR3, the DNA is TGTGCCAGCAGAAGACTAGCGGGAGATGGTGAGCAGTACTTC. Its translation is CASRRLAGDGEQYF.